What follows is one T cell receptor (beta chain) and its context. Its antigen is undetermined. Before the COVID-19 pandemic, during about 2011-2019, CD4+ T cells were taken from unexposed donors. The cells were cultured for 9 to 11 days before CD4+ T cells were isolated. Unexposed-donor CD4+ T cells were probed with SARS-CoV-2 S/N and four cold-coronavirus spikes, cells permitting. The V gene lost 5 bases and the J gene lost 7 bases, with 7 bases spanning the gap. This CDR3 region has 11 residues. CDR1 SGHTA and CDR2 FQGTGA come from the germline V gene. These data belong to a study of CD4 T cells in relation to SARS-CoV-2 and coronaviruses. The overall study: ViraFEST: roughly 9-day antigen culture of PBMCs, then TCR beta CDR3 sequencing.

Sequencing was performed with immunoSEQ multiplex PCR; in TCRdb, only in-frame clones are kept and a portion is missing. The sample lists 20,000 or so clones, 81% occurring once. The chain couples TRBV7-3 to TRBJ2-3; D unclear. The TCR was taken from a human donor in good health. The sequenced sample was CD4+ T cells from PBMCs, cultured in vitro. CDR3 residues: CASSDENTQYF. The CDR3 nucleotides read TGTGCCAGCAGCGACGAAAATACGCAGTATTTT.